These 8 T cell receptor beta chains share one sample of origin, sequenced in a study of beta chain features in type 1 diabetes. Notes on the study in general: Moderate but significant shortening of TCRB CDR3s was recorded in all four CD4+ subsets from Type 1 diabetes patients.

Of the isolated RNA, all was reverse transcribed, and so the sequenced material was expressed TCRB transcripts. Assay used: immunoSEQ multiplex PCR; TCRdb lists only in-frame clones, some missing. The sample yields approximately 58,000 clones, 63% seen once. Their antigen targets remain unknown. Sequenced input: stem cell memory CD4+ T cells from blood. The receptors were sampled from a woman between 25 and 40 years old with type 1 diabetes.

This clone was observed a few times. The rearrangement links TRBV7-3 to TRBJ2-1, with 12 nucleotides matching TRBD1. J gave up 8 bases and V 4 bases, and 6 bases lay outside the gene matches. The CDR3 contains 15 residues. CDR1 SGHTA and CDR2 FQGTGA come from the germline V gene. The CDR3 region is CASSSTGQGADEQFF. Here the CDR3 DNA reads TGTGCCAGCAGCTCCACGGGACAGGGGGCGGATGAGCAGTTCTTC.

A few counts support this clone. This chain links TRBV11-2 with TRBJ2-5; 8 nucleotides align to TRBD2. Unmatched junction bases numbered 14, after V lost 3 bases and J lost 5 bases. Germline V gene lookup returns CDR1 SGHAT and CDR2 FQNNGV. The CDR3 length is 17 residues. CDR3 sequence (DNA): TGTGCCAGCAGCTTCAAGACCGGGACTAGGAGTCGGGAGACCCAGTACTTC. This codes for CASSFKTGTRSRETQYF.

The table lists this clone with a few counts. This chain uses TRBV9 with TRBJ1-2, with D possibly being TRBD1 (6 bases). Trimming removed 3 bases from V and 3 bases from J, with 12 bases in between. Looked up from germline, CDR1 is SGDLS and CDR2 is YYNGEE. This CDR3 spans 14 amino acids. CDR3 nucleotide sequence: TGTGCCAGCAGCGGACAACAGGGAGACTATGGCTACACCTTC. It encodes CASSGQQGDYGYTF.

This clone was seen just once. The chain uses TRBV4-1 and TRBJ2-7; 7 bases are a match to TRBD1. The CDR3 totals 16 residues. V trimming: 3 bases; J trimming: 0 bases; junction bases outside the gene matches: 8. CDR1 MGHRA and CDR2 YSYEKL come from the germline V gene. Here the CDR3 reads CASSQDTGVPSYEQYF. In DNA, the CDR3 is TGCGCCAGCAGCCAGGACACAGGGGTTCCCTCCTACGAGCAGTACTTC.

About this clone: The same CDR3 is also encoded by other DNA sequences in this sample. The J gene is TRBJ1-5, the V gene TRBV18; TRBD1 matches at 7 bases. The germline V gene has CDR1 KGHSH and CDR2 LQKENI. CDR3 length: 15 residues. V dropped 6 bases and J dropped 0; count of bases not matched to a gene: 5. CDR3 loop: CASSPGQVSNQPQHF. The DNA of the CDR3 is TGTGCCAGCTCTCCCGGACAGGTTAGCAATCAGCCCCAGCATTTT.

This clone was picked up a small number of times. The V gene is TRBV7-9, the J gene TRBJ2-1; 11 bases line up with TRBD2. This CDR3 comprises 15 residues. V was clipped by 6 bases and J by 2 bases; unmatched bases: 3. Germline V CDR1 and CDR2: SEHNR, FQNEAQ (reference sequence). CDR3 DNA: TGTGCCAGCAGACCGGGACTAGCGGCCTACAATGAGCAGTTCTTC. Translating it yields CASRPGLAAYNEQFF.

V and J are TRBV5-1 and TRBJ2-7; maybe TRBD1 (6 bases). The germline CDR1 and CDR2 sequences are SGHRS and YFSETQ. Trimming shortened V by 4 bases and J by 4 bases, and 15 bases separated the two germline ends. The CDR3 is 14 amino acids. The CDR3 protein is CASSEQGWEYEQYF. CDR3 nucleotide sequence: TGCGCCAGCAGCGAACAGGGTTGGGAATACGAGCAGTACTTC.

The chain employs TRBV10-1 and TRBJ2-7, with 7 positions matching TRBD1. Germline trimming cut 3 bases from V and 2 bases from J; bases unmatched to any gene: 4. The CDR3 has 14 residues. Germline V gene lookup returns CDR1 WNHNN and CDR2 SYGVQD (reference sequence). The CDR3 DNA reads TGCGCCAGCAGTGAACGACAGGGTCCCTACGAGCAGTACTTC. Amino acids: CASSERQGPYEQYF.